This paragraph reports one TCR beta chain. What it binds is not known. Germline lookup yields CDR1 MNHNY and CDR2 SVGAGI (reference sequence). V gave up 5 bases and J gave up 6 bases, with 15 bases separating them. This CDR3 region has 14 residues. TCRdb keeps only in-frame clones here, not all; method: immunoSEQ multiplex PCR. The sample lists a few million clones; roughly 92% were seen once. The data derive from a study of shared clonotypes between healthy human individuals. Study outcomes and limitations: Researchers sampled blood only, noting tissue repertoires likely differ. Memory subsets had estimated richness that was generally smaller than that of naive subsets.

The chain uses TRBV6-6 and TRBJ2-3; D not resolved. The sequence came from a man between 18 and 29 years old in good health. Sample: naive CD4+ T cells sorted from blood. As to subset: CD45RA+ positively selected. The chain's CDR3 is CASSARVGWDTQYF. The DNA of the CDR3 is TGTGCCAGCAGTGCCCGGGTAGGTTGGGATACGCAGTATTTT.